This T cell receptor beta chain was sequenced for a study of cytomegalovirus exposure and HLA in healthy donors. Germline-derived CDR1 and CDR2 are SGHRS and YFSETQ. The V gene lost 0 bases and the J gene lost 7 bases, with 13 bases spanning the gap. The CDR3 runs to 15 residues. Remarks on this clone: No antigen is known for it.

Whole-study results and caveats: The study dropped some indistinguishable V segments, TRBV6-2 and TRBV6-3 among them. Sequencing likely generated an artifact that appeared as a cluster of highly shared sequence variants. Researchers counted 180 or so TCR beta chains as cytomegalovirus-associated.

The PCR was carried out with 60 Vbeta primers and 13 Jbeta primers. TCRdb keeps only in-frame clones here, not all; method: immunoSEQ multiplex PCR. The sample has under 200,000 clones, more than 80% seen once. This TCR was recovered from a woman between 18 and 30 years old in good health and CMV-seronegative. The chain joins TRBV5-1 to TRBJ1-4; D is possibly TRBD1 (5 bases). What was sequenced was PBMCs. The DNA of the CDR3 is TGCGCCAGCAGCTTGGCAGGGAAGGTTTTTGAAAAACTGTTTTTT. Its translation is CASSLAGKVFEKLFF.